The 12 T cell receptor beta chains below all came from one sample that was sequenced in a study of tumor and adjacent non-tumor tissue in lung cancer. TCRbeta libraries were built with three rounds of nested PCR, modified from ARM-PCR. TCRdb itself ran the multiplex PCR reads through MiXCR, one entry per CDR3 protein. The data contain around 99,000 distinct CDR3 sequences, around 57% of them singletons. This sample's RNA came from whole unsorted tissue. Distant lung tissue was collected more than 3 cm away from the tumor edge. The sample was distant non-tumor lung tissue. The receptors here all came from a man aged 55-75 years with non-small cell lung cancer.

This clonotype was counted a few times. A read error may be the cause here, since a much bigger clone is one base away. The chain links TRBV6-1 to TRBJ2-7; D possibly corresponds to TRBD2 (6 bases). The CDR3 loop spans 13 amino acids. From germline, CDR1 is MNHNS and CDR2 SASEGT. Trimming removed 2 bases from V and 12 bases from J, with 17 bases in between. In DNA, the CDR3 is TGTGCCAGCAGTGAATTGGTGGGGGGTCCAACGTACTTC. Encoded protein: CASSELVGGPTYF.

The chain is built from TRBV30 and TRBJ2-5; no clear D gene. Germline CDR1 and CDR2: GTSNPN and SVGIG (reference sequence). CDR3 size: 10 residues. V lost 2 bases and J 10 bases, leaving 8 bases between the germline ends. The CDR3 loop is CAWSQEDQYF. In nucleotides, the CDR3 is TGTGCCTGGAGTCAAGAGGACCAGTACTTC.

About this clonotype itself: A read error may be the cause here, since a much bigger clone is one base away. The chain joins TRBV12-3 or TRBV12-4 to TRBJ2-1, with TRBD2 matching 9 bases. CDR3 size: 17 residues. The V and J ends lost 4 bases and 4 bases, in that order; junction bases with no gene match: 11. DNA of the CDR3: TGTGCCAGCAGTTCTATGAAGACTAGCGGTATGTACAATGAGCAGTTCTTC. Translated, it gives CASSSMKTSGMYNEQFF.

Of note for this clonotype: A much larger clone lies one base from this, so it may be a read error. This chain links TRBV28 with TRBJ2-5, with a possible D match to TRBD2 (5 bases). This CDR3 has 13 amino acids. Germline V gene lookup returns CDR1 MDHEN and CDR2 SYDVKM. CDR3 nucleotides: TGTGACAGCACGGCGGGTGATGGGGAGACCCAGTACTTC. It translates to CDSTAGDGETQYF.

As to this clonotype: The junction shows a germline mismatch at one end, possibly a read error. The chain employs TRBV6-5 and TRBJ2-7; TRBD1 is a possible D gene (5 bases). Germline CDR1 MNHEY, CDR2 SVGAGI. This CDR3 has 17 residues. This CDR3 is CGSSYPPALTGAYEQYF. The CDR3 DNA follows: TGTGGCAGCAGTTACCCACCAGCACTTACAGGAGCCTACGAGCAGTACTTC.

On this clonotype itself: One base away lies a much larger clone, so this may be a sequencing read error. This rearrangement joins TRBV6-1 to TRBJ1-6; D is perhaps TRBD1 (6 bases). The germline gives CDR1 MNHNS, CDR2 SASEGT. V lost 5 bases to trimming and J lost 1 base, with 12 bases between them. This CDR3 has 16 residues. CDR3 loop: CASSTYRASYNSPLHF. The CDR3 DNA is TGTGCCAGCAGTACCTACAGGGCATCCTATAATTCACCCCTCCACTTT.

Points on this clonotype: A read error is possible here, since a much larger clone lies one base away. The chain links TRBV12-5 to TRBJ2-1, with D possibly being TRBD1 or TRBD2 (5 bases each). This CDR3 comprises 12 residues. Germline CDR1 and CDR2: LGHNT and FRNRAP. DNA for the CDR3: TGTGCTAGTGGTTTGGGGCAGGGCGGGCAGCTCTTC. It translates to CASGLGQGGQLF.

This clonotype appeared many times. The CDR3 is CASRTSGWVTGELFF. CDR3 nucleotide sequence: TGTGCCAGCAGAACTAGCGGGTGGGTGACCGGGGAGCTGTTTTTT. This chain connects TRBV6-5 to TRBJ2-2, with TRBD2 matching over 9 bases. The CDR3 loop spans 15 amino acids. Per the germline V gene, CDR1 is MNHEY and CDR2 is SVGAGI. V gave up 6 bases and J gave up 5 bases; unmatched junction bases: 7.

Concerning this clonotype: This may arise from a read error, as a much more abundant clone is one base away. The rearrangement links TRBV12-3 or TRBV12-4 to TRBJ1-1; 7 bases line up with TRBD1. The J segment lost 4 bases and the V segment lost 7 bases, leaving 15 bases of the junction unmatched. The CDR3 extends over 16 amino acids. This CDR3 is CASTRGVGGAGTEAFF. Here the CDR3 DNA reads TGTGCCAGCACCAGAGGGGTAGGGGGCGCGGGCACTGAAGCTTTCTTT.

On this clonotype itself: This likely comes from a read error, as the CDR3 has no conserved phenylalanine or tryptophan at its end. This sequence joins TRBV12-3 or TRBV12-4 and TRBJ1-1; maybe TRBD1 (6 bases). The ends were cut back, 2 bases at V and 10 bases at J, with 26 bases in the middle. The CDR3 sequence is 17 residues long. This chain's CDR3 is CASSLQIGGGTIRGAFL. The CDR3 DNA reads TGTGCCAGCAGTTTACAGATAGGGGGAGGAACGATTAGAGGAGCTTTCTTA.

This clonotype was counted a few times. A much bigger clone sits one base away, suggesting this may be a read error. CDR3 amino acids: CSVSTDRGRGNTIYF. The CDR3 DNA is TGCAGTGTTAGCACAGACAGGGGGCGAGGAAACACCATATATTTT. J is TRBJ1-3 and V is TRBV20-1, with 10 bases matching TRBD1. V was clipped by 7 bases and J by 4 bases; unmatched bases: 10. Germline V gives CDR1 DFQATT, CDR2 SNEGSKA (reference sequence). This CDR3 is built from 15 residues.

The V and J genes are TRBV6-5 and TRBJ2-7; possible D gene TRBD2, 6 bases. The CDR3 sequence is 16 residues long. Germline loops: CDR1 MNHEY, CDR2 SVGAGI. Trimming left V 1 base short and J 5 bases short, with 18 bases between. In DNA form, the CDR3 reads TGTGCCAGCAGTTACTGGAGGACCGGGAGAAGGAACGAGCAGTACTTC. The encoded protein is CASSYWRTGRRNEQYF.